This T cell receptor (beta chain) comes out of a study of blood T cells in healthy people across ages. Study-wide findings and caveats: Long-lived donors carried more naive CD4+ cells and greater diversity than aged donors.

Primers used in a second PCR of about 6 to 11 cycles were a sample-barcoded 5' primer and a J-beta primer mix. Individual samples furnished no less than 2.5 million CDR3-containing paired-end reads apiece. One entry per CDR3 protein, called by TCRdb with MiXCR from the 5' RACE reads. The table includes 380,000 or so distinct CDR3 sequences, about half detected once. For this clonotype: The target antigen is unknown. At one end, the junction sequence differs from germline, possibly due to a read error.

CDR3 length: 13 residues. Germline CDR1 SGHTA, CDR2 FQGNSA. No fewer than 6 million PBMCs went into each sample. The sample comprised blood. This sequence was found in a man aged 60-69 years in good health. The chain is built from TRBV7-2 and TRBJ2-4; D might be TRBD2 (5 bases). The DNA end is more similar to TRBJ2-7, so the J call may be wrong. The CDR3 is CAGSLARGYEQYF. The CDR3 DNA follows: TGTGCCGGCAGCTTAGCTCGGGGTTACGAGCAGTACTTC.